This T cell receptor (beta chain) was sequenced during a study of blood T cell repertoires in COVID-19. This CDR3 has 14 residues. Germline V gene lookup returns CDR1 SGDLS and CDR2 YYNGEE. Trimming cost V 3 bases and J 0 bases, with 10 bases left between them. Here immunoSEQ multiplex PCR was the method, and the copy in TCRdb shows in-frame clones only, minus some. The sample has around 200,000 clones, about 87% seen once. The chain employs TRBV9 and TRBJ2-7; D possibly corresponds to TRBD2 (5 bases). Sequenced: peripheral blood. This TCR was recovered from a man between 60 and 75 years old who had recovered from COVID-19. This CDR3 reads CASSERGTSYEQYF. For the CDR3, the DNA is TGTGCCAGCAGCGAACGGGGTACCTCCTACGAGCAGTACTTC.